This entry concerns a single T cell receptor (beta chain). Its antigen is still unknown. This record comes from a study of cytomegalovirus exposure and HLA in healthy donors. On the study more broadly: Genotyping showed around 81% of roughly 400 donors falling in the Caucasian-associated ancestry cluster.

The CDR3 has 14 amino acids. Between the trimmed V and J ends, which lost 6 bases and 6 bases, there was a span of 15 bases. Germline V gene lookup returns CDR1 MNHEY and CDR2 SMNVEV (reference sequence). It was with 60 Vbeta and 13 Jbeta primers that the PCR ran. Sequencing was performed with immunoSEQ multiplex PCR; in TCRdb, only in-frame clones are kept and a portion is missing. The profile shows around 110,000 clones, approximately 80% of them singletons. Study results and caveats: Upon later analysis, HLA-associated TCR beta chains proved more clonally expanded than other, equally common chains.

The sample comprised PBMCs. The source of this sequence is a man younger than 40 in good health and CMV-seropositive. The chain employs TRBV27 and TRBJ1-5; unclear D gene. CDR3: CASSLAPEGQPQHF. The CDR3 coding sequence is TGTGCCAGCAGCCTTGCGCCAGAGGGTCAGCCCCAGCATTTT.